This T cell receptor (beta chain) was found in a study of breast tumors, draining lymph nodes, adjacent tissues. Study observations and caveats: Data only fit, rather than demonstrated, lymph node origin of most tumor T cells. Compared with lymph nodes, tumors were less diverse; compared with nontumor tissue, more.

Germline loops: CDR1 SEHNR, CDR2 FQNEAQ (reference sequence). There are 15 residues in the CDR3. In the case of this clonotype: Its antigen is as yet unknown. A read error may account for a junction end that differs from germline.

TCRdb re-called the multiplex PCR reads through MiXCR, storing one row per CDR3 protein. The data show 15,000 or so distinct CDR3 sequences, 40% to 50% seen once. The chain carries TRBV7-9 and TRBJ2-7; D is uncertain. The sequence was obtained from a female donor with breast cancer. Some clones in this sample may be carry-over from other donors' samples. The sequencing sample was made of tumor-adjacent breast tissue. The CDR3, as DNA: TGTGCCAGCAGCTTTGCTCGGTCCGACACCTACGAGCAGCACTTC. As protein: CASSFARSDTYEQHF.